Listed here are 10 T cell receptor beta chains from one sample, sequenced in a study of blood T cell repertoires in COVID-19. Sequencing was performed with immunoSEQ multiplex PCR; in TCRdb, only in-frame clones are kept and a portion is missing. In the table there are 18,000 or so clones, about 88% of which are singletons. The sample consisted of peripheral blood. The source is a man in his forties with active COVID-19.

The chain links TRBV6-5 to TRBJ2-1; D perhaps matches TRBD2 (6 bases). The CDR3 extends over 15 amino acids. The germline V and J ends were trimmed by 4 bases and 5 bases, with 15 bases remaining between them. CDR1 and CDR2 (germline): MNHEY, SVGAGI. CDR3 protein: CASSSHEGRNNEQFF. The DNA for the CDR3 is TGTGCCAGCAGTTCTCACGAGGGGAGGAACAATGAGCAGTTCTTC.

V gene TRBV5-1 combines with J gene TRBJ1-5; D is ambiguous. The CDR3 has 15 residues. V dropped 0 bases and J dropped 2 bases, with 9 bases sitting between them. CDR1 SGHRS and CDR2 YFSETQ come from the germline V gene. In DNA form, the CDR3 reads TGCGCCAGCAGCTTGGGTGCGGAGGGCAATCAGCCCCAGCATTTT. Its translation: CASSLGAEGNQPQHF.

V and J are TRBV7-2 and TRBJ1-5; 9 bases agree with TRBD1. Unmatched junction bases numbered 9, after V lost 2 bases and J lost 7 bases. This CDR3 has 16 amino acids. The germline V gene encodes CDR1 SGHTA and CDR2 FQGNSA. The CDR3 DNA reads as TGTGCCAGCAGCTTACGTTTCAGGGACAGGGACCAGCCCCAGCATTTT. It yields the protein CASSLRFRDRDQPQHF.

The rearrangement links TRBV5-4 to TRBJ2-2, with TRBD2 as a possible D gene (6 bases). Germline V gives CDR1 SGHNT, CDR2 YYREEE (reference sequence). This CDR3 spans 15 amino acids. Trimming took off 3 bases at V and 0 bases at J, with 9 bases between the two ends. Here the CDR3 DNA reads TGTGCCAGCAGCTCTAGCGTATCGAACACCGGGGAGCTGTTTTTT. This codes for CASSSSVSNTGELFF.

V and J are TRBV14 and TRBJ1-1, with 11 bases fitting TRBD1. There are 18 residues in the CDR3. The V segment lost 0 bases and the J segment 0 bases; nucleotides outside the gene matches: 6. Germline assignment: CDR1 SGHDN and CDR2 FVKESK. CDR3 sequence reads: CASSQDGTGGEMNTEAFF. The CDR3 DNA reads TGTGCCAGCAGCCAAGATGGGACAGGGGGAGAAATGAACACTGAAGCTTTCTTT.

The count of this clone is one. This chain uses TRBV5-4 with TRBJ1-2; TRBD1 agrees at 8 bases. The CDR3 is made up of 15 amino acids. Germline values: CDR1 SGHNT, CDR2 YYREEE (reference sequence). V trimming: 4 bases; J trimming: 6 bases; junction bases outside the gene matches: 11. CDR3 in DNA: TGTGCCAGCAGCATTCCGACAGGGGATGTCGATGGCTACACCTTC. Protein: CASSIPTGDVDGYTF.

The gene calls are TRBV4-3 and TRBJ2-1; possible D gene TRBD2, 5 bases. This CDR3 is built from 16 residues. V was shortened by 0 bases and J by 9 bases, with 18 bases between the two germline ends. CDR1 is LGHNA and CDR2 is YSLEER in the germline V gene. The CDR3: CASSQDWLERGSEQFF. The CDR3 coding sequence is TGCGCCAGCAGCCAAGATTGGTTGGAACGGGGAAGTGAGCAGTTCTTC.

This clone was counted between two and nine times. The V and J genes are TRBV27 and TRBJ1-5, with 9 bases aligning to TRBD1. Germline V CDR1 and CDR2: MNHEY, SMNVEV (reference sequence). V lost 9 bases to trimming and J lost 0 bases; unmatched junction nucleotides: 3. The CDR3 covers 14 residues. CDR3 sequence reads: CASADRGSNQPQHF. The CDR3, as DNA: TGTGCCAGTGCGGACAGGGGTAGCAATCAGCCCCAGCATTTT.

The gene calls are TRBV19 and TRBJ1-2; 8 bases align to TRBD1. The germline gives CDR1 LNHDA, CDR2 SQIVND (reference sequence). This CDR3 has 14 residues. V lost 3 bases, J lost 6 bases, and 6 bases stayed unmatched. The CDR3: CASSMAGGAHGYTF. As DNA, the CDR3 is TGTGCCAGTAGTATGGCAGGGGGCGCCCATGGCTACACCTTC. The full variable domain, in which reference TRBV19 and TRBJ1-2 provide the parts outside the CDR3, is DGGITQSPKYLFRKEGQNVTLSCEQNLNHDAMYWYRQDPGQGLRLIYYSQIVNDFQKGDIAEGYSVSREKKESFPLTVTSAQKNPTAFYLCASSMAGGAHGYTFGSGTRLTVV.

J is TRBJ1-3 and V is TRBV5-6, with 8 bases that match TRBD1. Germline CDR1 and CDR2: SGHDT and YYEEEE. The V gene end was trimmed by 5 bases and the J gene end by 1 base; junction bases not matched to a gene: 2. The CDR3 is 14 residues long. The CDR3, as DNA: TGTGCCAGCAGGAACAGGGGGTCTGGAAACACCATATATTTT. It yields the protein CASRNRGSGNTIYF.